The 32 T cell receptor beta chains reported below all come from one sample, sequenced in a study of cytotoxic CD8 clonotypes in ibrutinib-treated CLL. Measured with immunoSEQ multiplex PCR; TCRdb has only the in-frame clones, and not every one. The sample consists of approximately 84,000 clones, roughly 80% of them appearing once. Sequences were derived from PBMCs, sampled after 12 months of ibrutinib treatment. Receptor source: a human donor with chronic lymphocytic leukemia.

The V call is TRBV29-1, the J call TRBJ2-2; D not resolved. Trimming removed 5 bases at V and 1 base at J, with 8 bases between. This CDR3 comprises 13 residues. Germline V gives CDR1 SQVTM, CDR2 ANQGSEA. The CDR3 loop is CSVLPRNTGELFF. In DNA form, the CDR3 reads TGCAGCGTTTTACCCCGGAACACCGGGGAGCTGTTTTTT.

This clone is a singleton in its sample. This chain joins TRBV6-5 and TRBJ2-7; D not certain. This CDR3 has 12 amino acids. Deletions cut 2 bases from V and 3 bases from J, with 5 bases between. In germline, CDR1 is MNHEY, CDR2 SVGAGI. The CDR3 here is CASSYPGYEQYF. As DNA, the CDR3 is TGTGCCAGCAGTTACCCGGGCTACGAGCAGTACTTC.

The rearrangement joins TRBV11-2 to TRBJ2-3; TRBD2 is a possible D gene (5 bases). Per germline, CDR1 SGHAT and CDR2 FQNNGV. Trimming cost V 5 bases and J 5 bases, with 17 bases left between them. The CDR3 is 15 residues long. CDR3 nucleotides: TGTGCCAGCAGCGTCGGCTGGGGAGTGGGAGATACGCAGTATTTT. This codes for CASSVGWGVGDTQYF.

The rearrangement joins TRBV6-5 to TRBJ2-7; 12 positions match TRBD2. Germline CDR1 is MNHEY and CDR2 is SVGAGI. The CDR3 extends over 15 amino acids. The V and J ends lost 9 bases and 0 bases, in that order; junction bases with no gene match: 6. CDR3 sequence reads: CARTSGGPRSYEQYF. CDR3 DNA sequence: TGTGCCAGGACTAGCGGGGGCCCCCGCTCCTACGAGCAGTACTTC.

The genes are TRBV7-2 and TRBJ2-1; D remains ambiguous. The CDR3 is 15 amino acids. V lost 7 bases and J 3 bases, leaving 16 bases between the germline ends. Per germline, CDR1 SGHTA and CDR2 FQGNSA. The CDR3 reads CASTVDPQFYNEQFF. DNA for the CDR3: TGTGCCAGCACCGTCGACCCCCAATTCTACAATGAGCAGTTCTTC.

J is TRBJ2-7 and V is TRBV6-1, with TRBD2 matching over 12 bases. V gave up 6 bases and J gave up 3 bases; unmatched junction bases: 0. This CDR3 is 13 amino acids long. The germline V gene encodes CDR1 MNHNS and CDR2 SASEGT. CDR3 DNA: TGTGCCAGCAGACTAGCGGGGGGCTACGAGCAGTACTTC. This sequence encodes CASRLAGGYEQYF.

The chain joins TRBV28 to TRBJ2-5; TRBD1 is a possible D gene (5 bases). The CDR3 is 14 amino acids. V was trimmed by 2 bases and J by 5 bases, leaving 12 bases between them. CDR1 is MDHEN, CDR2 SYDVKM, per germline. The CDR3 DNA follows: TGTGCCAGCAGTTTACAGGGTTCCGGCGAGACCCAGTACTTC. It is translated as CASSLQGSGETQYF.

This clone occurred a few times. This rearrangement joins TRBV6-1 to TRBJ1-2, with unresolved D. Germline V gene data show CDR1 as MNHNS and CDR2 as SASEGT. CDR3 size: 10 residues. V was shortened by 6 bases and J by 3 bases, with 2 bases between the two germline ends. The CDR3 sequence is CASRDYGYTF. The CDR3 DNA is TGTGCCAGCAGGGACTATGGCTACACCTTC.

CDR3 protein: CASSLWAGGKLFF. The CDR3 region has the DNA TGTGCCAGCAGCTTATGGGCAGGCGGAAAACTGTTTTTT. J is TRBJ1-4 and V is TRBV7-3; no definite D call. Germline V gives CDR1 SGHTA, CDR2 FQGTGA. The CDR3 is 13 amino acids. V shed 2 bases and J shed 10 bases, with 11 bases lying between them.

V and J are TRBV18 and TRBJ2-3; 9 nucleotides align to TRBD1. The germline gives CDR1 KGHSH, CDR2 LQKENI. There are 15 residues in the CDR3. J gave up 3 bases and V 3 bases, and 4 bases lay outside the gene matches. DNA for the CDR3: TGTGCCAGCTCACCCGGACAGGGGAGGACAGATACGCAGTATTTT. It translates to CASSPGQGRTDTQYF.

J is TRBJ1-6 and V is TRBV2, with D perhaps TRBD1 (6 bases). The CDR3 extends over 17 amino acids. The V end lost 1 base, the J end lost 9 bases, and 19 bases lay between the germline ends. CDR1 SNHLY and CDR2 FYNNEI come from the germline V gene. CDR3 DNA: TGTGCCAGCAGTGAAGTTAGGTGGGGGCAGGCTGTTTCACCCCTCCACTTT. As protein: CASSEVRWGQAVSPLHF.

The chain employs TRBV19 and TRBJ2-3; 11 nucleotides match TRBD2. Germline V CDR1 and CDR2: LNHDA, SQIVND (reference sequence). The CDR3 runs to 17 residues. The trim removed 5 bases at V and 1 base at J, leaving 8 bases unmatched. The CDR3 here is CASSSRLAGPRTDTQYF. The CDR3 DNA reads TGTGCCAGTAGTTCTCGACTAGCGGGGCCCCGCACAGATACGCAGTATTTT.

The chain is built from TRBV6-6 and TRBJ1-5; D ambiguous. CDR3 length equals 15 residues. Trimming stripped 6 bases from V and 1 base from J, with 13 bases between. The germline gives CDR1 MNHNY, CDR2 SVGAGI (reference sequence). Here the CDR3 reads CASSPVRESNQPQHF. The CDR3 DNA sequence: TGTGCCAGCAGCCCGGTTCGGGAAAGCAATCAGCCCCAGCATTTT.

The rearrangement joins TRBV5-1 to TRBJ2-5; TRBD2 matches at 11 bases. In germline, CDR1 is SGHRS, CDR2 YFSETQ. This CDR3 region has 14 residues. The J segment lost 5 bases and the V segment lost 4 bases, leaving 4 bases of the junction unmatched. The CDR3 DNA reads TGCGCCAGCAGCCGGACTAGCGGGTTGGAGACCCAGTACTTC. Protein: CASSRTSGLETQYF.

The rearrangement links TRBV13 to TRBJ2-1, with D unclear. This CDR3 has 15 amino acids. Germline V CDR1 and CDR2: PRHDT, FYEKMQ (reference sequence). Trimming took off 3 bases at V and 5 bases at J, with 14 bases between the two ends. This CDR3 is CASSFETGADNEQFF. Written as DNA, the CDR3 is TGTGCCAGCAGCTTCGAAACCGGAGCCGACAATGAGCAGTTCTTC.

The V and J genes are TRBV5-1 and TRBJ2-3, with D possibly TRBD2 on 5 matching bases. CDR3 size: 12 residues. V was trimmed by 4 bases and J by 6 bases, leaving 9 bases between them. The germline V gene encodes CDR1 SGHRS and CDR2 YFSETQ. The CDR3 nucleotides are TGCGCCAGCAGCCCCCCGGGGGATACGCAGTATTTT. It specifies CASSPPGDTQYF.

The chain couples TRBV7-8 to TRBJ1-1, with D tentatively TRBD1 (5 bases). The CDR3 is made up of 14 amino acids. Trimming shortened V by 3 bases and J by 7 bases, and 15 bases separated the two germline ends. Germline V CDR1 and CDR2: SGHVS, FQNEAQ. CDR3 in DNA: TGTGCCAGCAGCTTTGGGGGGGAGCGGGGTGAAGCTTTCTTT. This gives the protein CASSFGGERGEAFF.

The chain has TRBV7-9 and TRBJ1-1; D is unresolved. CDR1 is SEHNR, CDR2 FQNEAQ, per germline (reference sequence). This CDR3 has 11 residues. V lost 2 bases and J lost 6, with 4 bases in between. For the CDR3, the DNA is TGTGCCAGCAGCTTATCCCCTGAAGCTTTCTTT. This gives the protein CASSLSPEAFF.

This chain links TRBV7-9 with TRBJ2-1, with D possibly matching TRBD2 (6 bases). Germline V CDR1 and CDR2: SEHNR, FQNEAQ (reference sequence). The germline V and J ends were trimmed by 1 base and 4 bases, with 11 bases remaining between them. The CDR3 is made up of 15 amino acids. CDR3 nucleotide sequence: TGTGCCAGCAGCTTAGGGGGGGAGCGGTACAATGAGCAGTTCTTC. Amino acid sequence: CASSLGGERYNEQFF.

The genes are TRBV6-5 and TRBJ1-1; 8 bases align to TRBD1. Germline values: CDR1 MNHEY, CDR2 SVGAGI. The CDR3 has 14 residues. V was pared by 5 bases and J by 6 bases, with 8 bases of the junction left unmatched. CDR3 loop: CASSMTDRVAEAFF. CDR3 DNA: TGTGCCAGCAGTATGACGGACAGGGTAGCTGAAGCTTTCTTT.

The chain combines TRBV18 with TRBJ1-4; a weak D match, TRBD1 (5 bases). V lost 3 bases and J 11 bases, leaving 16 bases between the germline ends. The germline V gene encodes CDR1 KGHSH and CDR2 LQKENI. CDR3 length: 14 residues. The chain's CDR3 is CASSPVGREEKLFF. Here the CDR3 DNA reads TGTGCCAGCTCACCTGTCGGCAGGGAGGAGAAACTGTTTTTT.

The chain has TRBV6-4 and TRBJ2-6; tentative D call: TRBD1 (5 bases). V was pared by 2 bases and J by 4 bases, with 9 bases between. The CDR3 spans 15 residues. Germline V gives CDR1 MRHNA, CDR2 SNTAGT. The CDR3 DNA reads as TGTGCCAGCAGTGACGGGGCGGACGGGGCCAACGTCCTGACTTTC. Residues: CASSDGADGANVLTF.

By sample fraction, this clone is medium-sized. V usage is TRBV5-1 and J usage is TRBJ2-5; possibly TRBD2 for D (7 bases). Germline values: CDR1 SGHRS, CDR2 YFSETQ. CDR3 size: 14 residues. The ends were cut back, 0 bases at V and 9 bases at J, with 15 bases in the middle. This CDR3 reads CASSLAAGAGAQYF. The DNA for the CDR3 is TGCGCCAGCAGCTTGGCGGCGGGGGCGGGGGCCCAGTACTTC.

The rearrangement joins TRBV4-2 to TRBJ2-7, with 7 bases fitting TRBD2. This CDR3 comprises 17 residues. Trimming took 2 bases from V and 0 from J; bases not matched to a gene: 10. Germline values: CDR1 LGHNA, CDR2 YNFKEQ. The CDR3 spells CASSQPHPRESSYEQYF. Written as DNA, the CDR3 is TGTGCCAGCAGCCAACCCCACCCGCGGGAGAGCTCCTACGAGCAGTACTTC.

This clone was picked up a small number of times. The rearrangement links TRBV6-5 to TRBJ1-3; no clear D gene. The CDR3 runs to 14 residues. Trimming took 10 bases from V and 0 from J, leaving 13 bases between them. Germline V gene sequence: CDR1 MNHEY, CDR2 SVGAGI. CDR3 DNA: TGTGCCACACTCCCAGCCCTCTCTGGAAACACCATATATTTT. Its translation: CATLPALSGNTIYF.

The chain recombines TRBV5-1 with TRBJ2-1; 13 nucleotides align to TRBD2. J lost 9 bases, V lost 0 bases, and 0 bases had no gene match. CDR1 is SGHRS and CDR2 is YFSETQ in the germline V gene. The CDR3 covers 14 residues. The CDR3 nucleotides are TGCGCCAGCAGCTTGGGACTAGCGGGGGGTGAGCAGTTCTTC. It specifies CASSLGLAGGEQFF.

DNA of the CDR3: TGTGCCAGCAGCCGACAGACAGGAGGAAGTGAAAAACTGTTTTTT. Protein: CASSRQTGGSEKLFF. The rearrangement joins TRBV7-6 to TRBJ1-4; D is perhaps TRBD1 (6 bases). The CDR3 extends over 15 amino acids. Germline assignment: CDR1 SGHVS and CDR2 FNYEAQ. V was trimmed by 5 bases and J by 7 bases, leaving 17 bases between them.

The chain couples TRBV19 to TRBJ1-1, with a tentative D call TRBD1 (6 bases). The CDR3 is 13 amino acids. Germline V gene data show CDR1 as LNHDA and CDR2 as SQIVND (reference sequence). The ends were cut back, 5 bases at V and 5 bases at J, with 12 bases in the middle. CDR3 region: CASSPQGRTEAFF. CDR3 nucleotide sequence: TGTGCCAGTAGTCCACAGGGAAGGACTGAAGCTTTCTTT.

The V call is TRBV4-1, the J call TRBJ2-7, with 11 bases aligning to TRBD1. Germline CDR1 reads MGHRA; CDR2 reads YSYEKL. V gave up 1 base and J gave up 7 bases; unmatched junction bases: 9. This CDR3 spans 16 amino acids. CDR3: CASSQGWGTGGKEQYF. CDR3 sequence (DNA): TGCGCCAGCAGCCAAGGGTGGGGGACAGGGGGGAAAGAGCAGTACTTC.

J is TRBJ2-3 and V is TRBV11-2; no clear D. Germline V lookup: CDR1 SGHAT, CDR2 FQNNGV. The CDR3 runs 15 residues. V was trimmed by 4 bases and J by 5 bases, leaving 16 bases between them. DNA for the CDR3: TGTGCCAGCAGCTCCCGGCCCCCGTTAGGAGATACGCAGTATTTT. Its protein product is CASSSRPPLGDTQYF.

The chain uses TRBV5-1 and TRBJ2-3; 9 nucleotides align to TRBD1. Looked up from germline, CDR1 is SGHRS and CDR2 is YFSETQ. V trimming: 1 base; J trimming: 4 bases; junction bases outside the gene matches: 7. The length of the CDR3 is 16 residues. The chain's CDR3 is CASSLLGQGIADTQYF. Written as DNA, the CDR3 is TGCGCCAGCAGCTTGCTGGGACAGGGAATCGCAGATACGCAGTATTTT.

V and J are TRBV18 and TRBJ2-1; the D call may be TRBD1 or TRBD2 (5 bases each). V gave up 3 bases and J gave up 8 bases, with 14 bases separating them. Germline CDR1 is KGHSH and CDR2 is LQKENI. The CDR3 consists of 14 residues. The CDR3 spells CASSPGAPGDEQFF. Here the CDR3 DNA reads TGTGCCAGCTCACCCGGGGCCCCCGGGGATGAGCAGTTCTTC. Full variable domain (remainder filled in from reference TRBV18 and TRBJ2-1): NAGVMQNPRHLVRRRGQEARLRCSPMKGHSHVYWYRQLPEEGLKFMVYLQKENIIDESGMPKERFSAEFPKEGPSILRIQQVVRGDSAAYFCASSPGAPGDEQFFGPGTRLTVL.